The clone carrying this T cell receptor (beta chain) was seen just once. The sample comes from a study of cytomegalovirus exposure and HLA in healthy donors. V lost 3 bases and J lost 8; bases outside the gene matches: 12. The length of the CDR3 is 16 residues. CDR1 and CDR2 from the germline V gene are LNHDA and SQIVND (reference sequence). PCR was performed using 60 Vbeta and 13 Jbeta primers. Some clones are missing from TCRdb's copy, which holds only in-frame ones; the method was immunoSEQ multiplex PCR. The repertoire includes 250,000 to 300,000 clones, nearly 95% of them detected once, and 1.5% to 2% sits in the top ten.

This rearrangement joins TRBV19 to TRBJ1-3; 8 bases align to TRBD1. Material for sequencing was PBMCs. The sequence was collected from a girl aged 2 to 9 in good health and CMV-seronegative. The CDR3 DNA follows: TGTGCCAGTAGTATTACGAGGGACAGGCTGTCGGACACCATATATTTT. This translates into CASSITRDRLSDTIYF.